Listed here are 13 T cell receptor beta chains from one sample, sequenced in a study of T cell repertoires in aging, cancer and after chemotherapy. Amplification of TCR beta used genomic DNA extracted from peripheral blood. Multiplex touch-down PCR with TRB-A/B primers amplified rearranged V-D-J TRB sequences. TCRdb redid the calling of the multiplex PCR reads with MiXCR, one entry per CDR3 protein. The table records nearly 2,500 distinct CDR3 sequences, roughly 30% of them present only once. The sequencing sample was made of blood. Receptors were obtained from a human donor in good health.

This clonotype counts as medium-sized. The V call is TRBV6-1, the J call TRBJ1-1; possibly TRBD1 for D (5 bases). Looked up from germline, CDR1 is MNHNS and CDR2 is SASEGT. The CDR3 covers 13 residues. Trimming stripped 4 bases from V and 2 bases from J, with 8 bases between. The CDR3 DNA reads TGTGCCAGCAGTGGACAGCTAAACACTGAAGCTTTCTTT. This encodes CASSGQLNTEAFF.

This clonotype rates as large (0.1 to 1%). The rearrangement links TRBV6-5 to TRBJ2-7; the D gene is possibly TRBD2 (5 bases). The CDR3 has 15 amino acids. Trimming removed 6 bases from V and 1 base from J, with 16 bases in between. Per the germline V gene, CDR1 is MNHEY and CDR2 is SVGAGI. CDR3 DNA: TGTGCCAGCAGCCGCGGGCTTGCGCTTTCCTACGAGCAGTACTTC. It translates to CASSRGLALSYEQYF.

The chain couples TRBV6-1 to TRBJ1-2; 8 bases fit TRBD1. The CDR3 extends over 14 amino acids. The germline CDR1 and CDR2 sequences are MNHNS and SASEGT. The V gene end was trimmed by 1 base and the J gene end by 8 bases; junction bases not matched to a gene: 6. The chain's CDR3 is CASSEVAGGKGYTF. CDR3 DNA sequence: TGTGCCAGCAGTGAAGTGGCAGGGGGCAAAGGCTACACCTTC.

This clonotype came up a few times. The chain couples TRBV7-3 to TRBJ2-1; no clear D. The CDR3 extends over 15 amino acids. Germline CDR1 and CDR2: SGHTA and FQGTGA. Trimming removed 1 base from V and 5 bases from J, with 12 bases in between. The CDR3 region has the DNA TGTGCCAGCAGCTTAAAAAGAGGCCACCACAATGAGCAGTTCTTC. As protein: CASSLKRGHHNEQFF.

By share, this clonotype counts as large. This chain joins TRBV19 and TRBJ2-5; no clear D. Deletions cut 5 bases from V and 7 bases from J, with 11 bases between. The CDR3 is 12 residues long. Germline V gene sequence: CDR1 LNHDA, CDR2 SQIVND (reference sequence). CDR3 region: CASSDGWWTQYF. For the CDR3, the DNA is TGTGCCAGTAGTGACGGATGGTGGACCCAGTACTTC.

Turning to this clonotype: A read error may explain this, as a much larger clone is one base away. V is TRBV14 and J is TRBJ2-7; D uncertain. The germline CDR1 and CDR2 sequences are SGHDN and FVKESK. This CDR3 is built from 16 residues. CDR3 nucleotide sequence: TGTGCCAGCATCCAAGGGTGGAACACCCTAACCTACGAGCAGTACTTC. Its translation is CASIQGWNTLTYEQYF. The entire variable domain, with the rest obtained from reference TRBV14 and TRBJ2-7, is as follows: EAGVTQFPSHSVIEKGQTVTLRCDPISGHDNLYWYRRVMGKEIKFLLHFVKESKQDESGMPNNRFLAERTGGTYSTLKVQPAELEDSGVYFCASIQGWNTLTYEQYFGPGTRLTVT.

This clonotype ranks as large (0.1 to 1%). The CDR3 nucleotides are TGTGCCACCCAATCACAGGGAGTTGATGACTATGGCTACACCTTC. This codes for CATQSQGVDDYGYTF. The chain is built from TRBV19 and TRBJ1-2, with D tentatively TRBD1 (6 bases). The CDR3 has 15 amino acids. Germline V gene data show CDR1 as LNHDA and CDR2 as SQIVND (reference sequence). V lost 10 bases and J lost 3, with 21 bases in between.

Turning to this clonotype: This may stem from a read error, because a much larger clone lies one nucleotide away. The chain recombines TRBV5-6 with TRBJ1-4; D is uncertain. The CDR3 is 14 amino acids. CDR1 is SGHDT and CDR2 is YYEEEE in the germline V gene. The CDR3 sequence: CASSLGASNKKLFF. The CDR3 DNA is TGTGCCAGCAGCTTGGGGGCGTCTAATAAAAAACTGTTTTTT.

By share, this clonotype ranks as medium-sized. The V and J genes are TRBV4-3 and TRBJ2-3, with TRBD2 as a possible D gene (7 bases). The germline V gene has CDR1 LGHNA and CDR2 YSLEER. Trimming removed 1 base from V and 5 bases from J, with 16 bases in between. The CDR3 runs to 16 residues. The chain's CDR3 is CASSQGPRGGEDTQYF. The CDR3 DNA reads TGCGCCAGCAGCCAAGGCCCGAGGGGGGGAGAAGATACGCAGTATTTT.

By share, this clonotype counts as medium-sized. The chain links TRBV19 to TRBJ1-5; perhaps TRBD1 as D (6 bases). The V end lost 3 bases, the J end lost 4 bases, and 13 bases lay between the germline ends. From germline, CDR1 is LNHDA and CDR2 SQIVND (reference sequence). The CDR3 is 15 amino acids. CDR3 nucleotides: TGTGCCAGTAGTATTATGGAGGGGGGAAATCAGCCCCAGCATTTT. Translated: CASSIMEGGNQPQHF.

The chain joins TRBV12-3 or TRBV12-4 to TRBJ2-3, with 11 bases lining up with TRBD2. The CDR3 length is 17 residues. Trimming at V came to 7 bases and at J to 4 bases, leaving 13 bases not matched to a gene. CDR3 nucleotides: TGTGCCAGCACCCCTTACCCGGGACTAGCGGAGGCAGATACGCAGTATTTT. Translation: CASTPYPGLAEADTQYF.

By share of the sample, this clonotype is medium-sized. This chain connects TRBV6-2 or TRBV6-3 to TRBJ1-5; D is unclear. Looked up from germline, CDR1 is MNHEY and CDR2 is SVGEGT. V gave up 5 bases and J gave up 0 bases, with 8 bases separating them. This CDR3 has 14 amino acids. The CDR3 is CASSTRYSNQPQHF. For the CDR3, the DNA is TGTGCCAGCAGTACGCGTTATAGCAATCAGCCCCAGCATTTT.

This clonotype is deemed medium-sized. V is TRBV7-2 and J is TRBJ1-2; 7 bases line up with TRBD1. The V gene end was trimmed by 6 bases and the J gene end by 6 bases; junction bases not matched to a gene: 10. Germline V CDR1 and CDR2: SGHTA, FQGNSA. CDR3 size: 14 residues. The CDR3 DNA reads as TGTGCCAGCAGTCGACAGGGAAGGGGGGATGGCTACACCTTC. It translates to CASSRQGRGDGYTF.